These 26 T cell receptor beta chains originate from one sample sequenced in a study of cytomegalovirus exposure and HLA in healthy donors. TCRdb keeps only in-frame clones here, not all; method: immunoSEQ multiplex PCR. The table lists about 180,000 clones, around 84% of them singletons. The sequenced material came from PBMCs. The receptors originated from a man aged 18 to 35 in good health and CMV-seropositive.

This rearrangement joins TRBV5-1 to TRBJ1-4; 8 nucleotides agree with TRBD1. Germline values: CDR1 SGHRS, CDR2 YFSETQ. After removal of 4 bases from V and 2 bases from J, the junction contained 10 bases not matched to a gene. The CDR3 length is 17 residues. The CDR3 sequence: CASSPGQGQPTNEKLFF. The CDR3 DNA reads TGCGCCAGCAGCCCAGGACAGGGCCAACCCACTAATGAAAAACTGTTTTTT.

In nucleotides, the CDR3 is TGTGCTAGTGGCCCTCCCCAGGGGGCTCGCACAGATACGCAGTATTTT. This gives the protein CASGPPQGARTDTQYF. The genes are TRBV12-5 and TRBJ2-3; 8 bases match TRBD1. CDR3 length: 16 residues. The germline CDR1 and CDR2 sequences are LGHNT and FRNRAP. The V segment lost 6 bases and the J segment 1 base; nucleotides outside the gene matches: 9. Supplemented by reference TRBV12-5 and TRBJ2-3, the full variable domain reads DARVTQTPRHKVTEMGQEVTMRCQPILGHNTVFWYRQTMMQGLELLAYFRNRAPLDDSGMPKDRFSAEMPDATLATLKIQPSEPRDSAVYFCASGPPQGARTDTQYFGPGTRLTVL.

The V gene is TRBV6-1, the J gene TRBJ2-7; D is possibly TRBD2 (5 bases). The germline CDR1 and CDR2 sequences are MNHNS and SASEGT. The CDR3 totals 12 residues. The V and J ends lost 8 bases and 2 bases respectively, with 10 bases between them. CDR3 residues: CASWGATYEQYF. The CDR3 DNA is TGTGCCAGCTGGGGAGCTACCTACGAGCAGTACTTC.

This chain joins TRBV4-1 and TRBJ1-1; D gene unclear. CDR3 length: 15 amino acids. The ends were cut back, 4 bases at V and 1 base at J, with 13 bases in the middle. From germline, CDR1 is MGHRA and CDR2 YSYEKL. The CDR3 spells CASSPRWPGNTEAFF. CDR3 DNA sequence: TGCGCCAGCAGCCCCCGATGGCCAGGGAACACTGAAGCTTTCTTT.

The chain links TRBV7-9 to TRBJ2-2; possibly TRBD1 for D (5 bases). Trimming took off 0 bases at V and 5 bases at J, with 16 bases between the two ends. The CDR3 has 17 residues. Per germline, CDR1 SEHNR and CDR2 FQNEAQ (reference sequence). The CDR3 coding sequence is TGTGCCAGCAGCTTAGCCCGTTTTCAAAAGGGGACCGGGGAGCTGTTTTTT. The encoded protein is CASSLARFQKGTGELFF.

This clone has just one count. The CDR3 here is CASSLIADTQYF. DNA for the CDR3: TGTGCCAGCAGCTTGATCGCAGATACGCAGTATTTT. The chain has TRBV5-6 and TRBJ2-3, with unresolved D. This CDR3 has 12 residues. Germline lookup yields CDR1 SGHDT and CDR2 YYEEEE. Trimming removed 1 base at V and 4 bases at J, with 4 bases between. Drawing the rest from reference TRBV5-6 and TRBJ2-3, the complete variable domain is DAGVTQSPTHLIKTRGQQVTLRCSPKSGHDTVSWYQQALGQGPQFIFQYYEEEERQRGNFPDRFSGHQFPNYSSELNVNALLLGDSALYLCASSLIADTQYFGPGTRLTVL.

This clone was seen only once. The chain is built from TRBV5-1 and TRBJ2-1; unclear D gene. V lost 2 bases and J 6 bases, leaving 15 bases between the germline ends. The CDR3 is 15 residues long. Germline CDR1 reads SGHRS; CDR2 reads YFSETQ. The CDR3 nucleotides read TGCGCCAGCAGCTTTTCCGGAGTGGGTGGCAATGAGCAGTTCTTC. This codes for CASSFSGVGGNEQFF.

This clone was seen just once. The chain recombines TRBV6-7 with TRBJ2-7; no clear D gene. TRBV6-7 is flagged as an ORF with uncertain function. V gave up 7 bases and J gave up 0 bases, with 19 bases separating them. This CDR3 is built from 16 residues. The CDR3 nucleotides read TGTGCCAGCACCTACGCCCACTCGCGATCCTCCTACGAGCAGTACTTC. Translation: CASTYAHSRSSYEQYF.

This clone has a handful of counts. The chain couples TRBV18 to TRBJ1-5; 8 bases line up with TRBD1. Germline-derived CDR1 and CDR2 are KGHSH and LQKENI. V trimming: 6 bases; J trimming: 5 bases; junction bases outside the gene matches: 6. CDR3 length equals 14 residues. The CDR3 reads CASSDRVSDQPQHF. CDR3 coding DNA: TGTGCCAGCTCGGACAGGGTCAGCGATCAGCCCCAGCATTTT.

The chain combines TRBV5-1 with TRBJ2-7; possible D gene TRBD1, 6 bases. From germline, CDR1 is SGHRS and CDR2 YFSETQ. The CDR3 totals 17 residues. V gave up 3 bases and J gave up 0 bases, with 19 bases separating them. The chain's CDR3 is CASSWGLVRGGSYEQYF. In DNA, the CDR3 is TGCGCCAGCAGCTGGGGTCTGGTCCGAGGGGGCTCCTACGAGCAGTACTTC. The variable domain in full, with the rest retrieved from reference TRBV5-1 and TRBJ2-7, is KAGVTQTPRYLIKTRGQQVTLSCSPISGHRSVSWYQQTPGQGLQFLFEYFSETQRNKGNFPGRFSGRQFSNSRSEMNVSTLELGDSALYLCASSWGLVRGGSYEQYFGPGTRLTVT.

CDR3 DNA sequence: TGTGCCAGCAGCCCCGGTCCAGATACGCAGTATTTT. Encoded protein: CASSPGPDTQYF. J is TRBJ2-3 and V is TRBV7-2, with D unclear. Germline values: CDR1 SGHTA, CDR2 FQGNSA. CDR3 length: 12 residues. V lost 5 bases to trimming and J lost 4 bases, with 7 bases between them.

The V gene is TRBV5-1, the J gene TRBJ2-7, with D possibly being TRBD2 (5 bases). Germline V gene lookup returns CDR1 SGHRS and CDR2 YFSETQ. V was pared by 6 bases and J by 4 bases, with 23 bases between. The CDR3 is 16 residues long. CDR3 protein: CASMRGGAGSVYEQYF. The CDR3 DNA reads TGCGCCAGCATGAGAGGAGGCGCCGGCTCAGTATACGAGCAGTACTTC.

The chain uses TRBV6-1 and TRBJ1-1; TRBD1 is a possible D gene (6 bases). V lost 6 bases to trimming and J lost 3 bases, with 11 bases between them. CDR1 is MNHNS, CDR2 SASEGT, per germline. CDR3 length equals 13 residues. DNA of the CDR3: TGTGCCAGCAGCTACGACAGGCACACTGAAGCTTTCTTT. As protein: CASSYDRHTEAFF.

The count of this clone is one. V usage is TRBV4-2 and J usage is TRBJ1-3, with D hard to call. CDR1 is LGHNA and CDR2 is YNFKEQ in the germline V gene. This CDR3 has 16 residues. V was pared by 0 bases and J by 0 bases, with 9 bases between. The DNA of the CDR3 is TGTGCCAGCAGCCAAGATACCGGTAGCTCTGGAAACACCATATATTTT. Translating it yields CASSQDTGSSGNTIYF.

CDR3 protein: CASTLQRISSYEQYF. In DNA, the CDR3 is TGTGCCAGCACCCTCCAGCGTATAAGCTCCTACGAGCAGTACTTC. The genes are TRBV6-1 and TRBJ2-7; D is uncertain. V was shortened by 7 bases and J by 0 bases, with 16 bases between the two germline ends. Germline V gene lookup returns CDR1 MNHNS and CDR2 SASEGT. The length of the CDR3 is 15 residues.

This CDR3 reads CASSSGQASLGSPLHF. The CDR3 DNA is TGTGCCAGCAGCTCCGGACAGGCCTCATTAGGTTCACCCCTCCACTTT. The chain joins TRBV5-6 to TRBJ1-6; TRBD1 matches at 7 bases. Trimming took 3 bases from V and 9 from J; bases not matched to a gene: 12. The CDR3 contains 16 residues. Germline lookup yields CDR1 SGHDT and CDR2 YYEEEE.

The gene calls are TRBV2 and TRBJ1-1; a possible D gene is TRBD1 (6 bases). Looked up from germline, CDR1 is SNHLY and CDR2 is FYNNEI. The CDR3 has 13 amino acids. V dropped 6 bases and J dropped 1 base, with 9 bases sitting between them. The CDR3 nucleotides read TGTGCCAGCAGGAGGGGGACGAACACTGAAGCTTTCTTT. This gives the protein CASRRGTNTEAFF. Complete variable domain (other parts from reference TRBV2 and TRBJ1-1): EPEVTQTPSHQVTQMGQEVILRCVPISNHLYFYWYRQILGQKVEFLVSFYNNEISEKSEIFDDQFSVERPDGSNFTLKIRSTKLEDSAMYFCASRRGTNTEAFFGQGTRLTVV.

This clone came up once. The chain uses TRBV11-2 and TRBJ1-1; no definite D call. V lost 7 bases to trimming and J lost 1 base, with 13 bases between them. Germline loops: CDR1 SGHAT, CDR2 FQNNGV. The CDR3 extends over 14 amino acids. The CDR3 is CASTRPLSNTEAFF. The CDR3 coding sequence is TGTGCCAGCACCCGCCCTCTATCGAACACTGAAGCTTTCTTT. The full variable domain, completed using reference TRBV11-2 and TRBJ1-1, is EAGVAQSPRYKIIEKRQSVAFWCNPISGHATLYWYQQILGQGPKLLIQFQNNGVVDDSQLPKDRFSAERLKGVDSTLKIQPAKLEDSAVYLCASTRPLSNTEAFFGQGTRLTVV.

The genes are TRBV10-3 and TRBJ1-6; TRBD1 might be the D (5 bases). The length of the CDR3 is 14 residues. Germline V CDR1 and CDR2: ENHRY, SYGVKD. Trimming took 6 bases from V and 8 from J, leaving 14 bases between them. In nucleotides, the CDR3 is TGTGCCATCAGGCCAGGGCTGTCGGATTCACCCCTCCACTTT. Translating it yields CAIRPGLSDSPLHF.

This chain uses TRBV19 with TRBJ1-1, with 7 bases lining up with TRBD1. The ends lost 3 bases at V and 0 bases at J; junction bases unmatched: 7. The CDR3 spans 16 residues. The V gene's germline CDR1 is LNHDA and CDR2 SQIVND (reference sequence). CDR3 bases: TGTGCCAGTAGTATCGGACAGGCCCCAATGAACACTGAAGCTTTCTTT. This encodes CASSIGQAPMNTEAFF.

The chain combines TRBV28 with TRBJ2-7; D is perhaps TRBD2 (5 bases). CDR1 and CDR2 (germline): MDHEN, SYDVKM. V gave up 6 bases and J gave up 4 bases, with 13 bases separating them. There are 13 residues in the CDR3. The CDR3 DNA is TGTGCCAGCAGGACGAACCGGGGTTACGAGCAGTACTTC. It yields the protein CASRTNRGYEQYF.

The V gene is TRBV9, the J gene TRBJ2-5, with TRBD2 matching over 8 bases. The CDR3 totals 15 residues. The V and J ends lost 0 bases and 1 base, in that order; junction bases with no gene match: 2. The germline V gene encodes CDR1 SGDLS and CDR2 YYNGEE. CDR3 protein: CASSVAGGIQETQYF. CDR3 DNA: TGTGCCAGCAGCGTAGCGGGAGGGATCCAAGAGACCCAGTACTTC. Full variable domain (outside the CDR3, taken from reference TRBV9 and TRBJ2-5): DSGVTQTPKHLITATGQRVTLRCSPRSGDLSVYWYQQSLDQGLQFLIQYYNGEERAKGNILERFSAQQFPDLHSELNLSSLELGDSALYFCASSVAGGIQETQYFGPGTRLLVL.

This clone came up once. The rearrangement joins TRBV21-1 to TRBJ2-2; the tabulated D call, TRBD1, remains unverified against the DNA. TRBV21-1 is a listed pseudogene. This CDR3 is built from 14 residues. The chain's CDR3 is CASTNVGQNGELFF. CDR3 sequence (DNA): TGTGCCAGCACAAACGTTGGACAGAACGGGGAGCTGTTTTTT.

This chain links TRBV10-2 with TRBJ2-1; tentatively, D is TRBD1 (5 bases). From germline, CDR1 is WSHSY and CDR2 SAAADI. Trimming removed 6 bases from V and 6 bases from J, with 12 bases in between. There are 13 residues in the CDR3. CDR3 amino acids: CASRPSRGNEQFF. In DNA form, the CDR3 reads TGCGCCAGCAGGCCTAGTAGGGGCAATGAGCAGTTCTTC.

A few counts support this clone. J is TRBJ2-5 and V is TRBV7-2; a weak D match, TRBD2 (5 bases). The V gene lost 3 bases and the J gene lost 2 bases, with 10 bases spanning the gap. Germline values: CDR1 SGHTA, CDR2 FQGNSA. The CDR3 has 14 residues. The CDR3 sequence: CASSFDGVQETQYF. CDR3 nucleotide sequence: TGTGCCAGCAGCTTCGACGGGGTACAAGAGACCCAGTACTTC.

V usage is TRBV5-1 and J usage is TRBJ2-1; 9 positions match TRBD2. V lost 2 bases, J lost 4 bases, and 7 bases stayed unmatched. The germline gives CDR1 SGHRS, CDR2 YFSETQ. The length of the CDR3 is 16 residues. CDR3 nucleotide sequence: TGCGCCAGCAGCTTCGTAGTAGCGGGGGATTACAATGAGCAGTTCTTC. This gives the protein CASSFVVAGDYNEQFF.